The rows below give T cell receptor beta chains drawn from one sample of a study of blood T cell repertoires in COVID-19. Sequenced by immunoSEQ multiplex PCR; TCRdb stores in-frame clones only, minus some. The data show roughly 100,000 clones, with 86% seen just once and roughly 25% held by the top ten. The sample comprised peripheral blood. These receptors were obtained from a human donor in a cohort sampled during active COVID-19. CDR3s include the opening cysteine and the closing phenylalanine or tryptophan. Each record gives: J gene, V gene, clone size, D gene, CDR3 protein, CDR3 DNA. A D gene is named only where the DNA matches it firmly. Expanded clones get a size class; other rows say once, few or many, or leave the size out.

J gene: TRBJ2-1; V gene: TRBV7-8; clone size: once; D gene: TRBD2; CDR3 protein: CASSFSYGGSSYNEQFF; CDR3 DNA: TGTGCCAGCAGCTTCAGCTACGGGGGGTCCTCCTACAATGAGCAGTTCTTC
J gene: TRBJ2-2; V gene: TRBV13; clone size: .; D gene: .; CDR3 protein: CASSLGLAGELFF; CDR3 DNA: TGTGCCAGCAGCTTAGGACTAGCCGGGGAGCTGTTTTTT
J gene: TRBJ2-7; V gene: TRBV9; clone size: .; D gene: TRBD1; CDR3 protein: CASSVVGQGAVEQYF; CDR3 DNA: TGTGCCAGCAGCGTAGTCGGACAGGGGGCTGTCGAGCAGTACTTC
J gene: TRBJ2-1; V gene: TRBV30; clone size: .; D gene: .; CDR3 protein: CAWSVLGADNEQFF; CDR3 DNA: TGTGCCTGGAGTGTACTTGGGGCGGACAATGAGCAGTTCTTC
J gene: TRBJ2-2; V gene: TRBV28; clone size: .; D gene: .; CDR3 protein: CASSLRATGELFF; CDR3 DNA: TGTGCCAGCAGTCTCAGGGCCACCGGGGAGCTGTTTTTT
J gene: TRBJ1-2; V gene: TRBV27; clone size: .; D gene: TRBD1; CDR3 protein: CASSLSGTALGYTF; CDR3 DNA: TGTGCCAGCAGTTTATCCGGGACAGCGTTGGGCTACACCTTC
J gene: TRBJ2-1; V gene: TRBV7-2; clone size: once; D gene: .; CDR3 protein: CASSLRDNFIGNEQFF; CDR3 DNA: TGTGCCAGCAGCCTCCGGGACAACTTTATCGGCAATGAGCAGTTCTTC
J gene: TRBJ1-2; V gene: TRBV27; clone size: .; D gene: .; CDR3 protein: CASSIRQSNYGYTF; CDR3 DNA: TGTGCCAGCAGTATCCGACAGAGTAACTATGGCTACACCTTC
J gene: TRBJ2-7; V gene: TRBV10-3; clone size: once; D gene: TRBD1; CDR3 protein: CAISESRQGNSRYEQYF; CDR3 DNA: TGTGCCATCAGTGAGTCGAGACAGGGAAACAGTAGGTACGAGCAGTACTTC
J gene: TRBJ2-7; V gene: TRBV12-3/TRBV12-4; clone size: .; D gene: .; CDR3 protein: CASSLYYEQYF; CDR3 DNA: TGTGCCAGCAGTTTATACTACGAGCAGTACTTC
J gene: TRBJ2-2; V gene: TRBV6-2/TRBV6-3; clone size: .; D gene: TRBD1; CDR3 protein: CASSYGPGQGATGELFF; CDR3 DNA: TGTGCCAGCAGTTATGGGCCGGGACAGGGGGCAACCGGGGAGCTGTTTTTT
J gene: TRBJ2-3; V gene: TRBV7-8; clone size: .; D gene: TRBD1; CDR3 protein: CASSSRGTEALDTQYF; CDR3 DNA: TGTGCCAGCAGCTCTCGTGGGACAGAGGCCTTAGATACGCAGTATTTT
J gene: TRBJ2-1; V gene: TRBV7-2; clone size: .; D gene: TRBD2; CDR3 protein: CASRPSGRGSEQFF; CDR3 DNA: TGTGCCAGCAGGCCTAGCGGGAGGGGTAGTGAGCAGTTCTTC
J gene: TRBJ1-1; V gene: TRBV19; clone size: .; D gene: .; CDR3 protein: CASSTVGGAEAFF; CDR3 DNA: TGTGCCAGTAGTACCGTGGGGGGGGCTGAAGCTTTCTTT
J gene: TRBJ1-1; V gene: TRBV11-2; clone size: .; D gene: .; CDR3 protein: CASSSYSNTEAFF; CDR3 DNA: TGTGCCAGCAGCTCGTACTCGAACACTGAAGCTTTCTTT
J gene: TRBJ2-3; V gene: TRBV5-4; clone size: .; D gene: .; CDR3 protein: CASTPWASDTQYF; CDR3 DNA: TGTGCCAGCACCCCCTGGGCGTCAGATACGCAGTATTTT
J gene: TRBJ2-3; V gene: TRBV5-4; clone size: .; D gene: TRBD2; CDR3 protein: CASSSGTSGSRDTQYF; CDR3 DNA: TGTGCCAGCAGCTCCGGGACTAGCGGGAGTAGGGATACGCAGTATTTT
J gene: TRBJ1-1; V gene: TRBV9; clone size: .; D gene: .; CDR3 protein: CASRAAGNTEAFF; CDR3 DNA: TGTGCCAGCAGAGCGGCCGGGAACACTGAAGCTTTCTTT
J gene: TRBJ2-7; V gene: TRBV4-3; clone size: .; D gene: TRBD2; CDR3 protein: CASSQDSGGAGEQYF; CDR3 DNA: TGCGCCAGCAGCCAAGATAGCGGGGGGGCAGGGGAGCAGTACTTC
J gene: TRBJ1-4; V gene: TRBV7-6; clone size: .; D gene: .; CDR3 protein: CASSLTQTNEKLFF; CDR3 DNA: TGTGCCAGCAGCTTAACACAGACTAATGAAAAACTGTTTTTT